Listed here are 5 T cell receptor beta chains from one sample, sequenced in a study of cytomegalovirus exposure and HLA in healthy donors. Use of 60 Vbeta and 13 Jbeta primers characterized the PCR. Libraries were prepared by immunoSEQ multiplex PCR; TCRdb keeps only in-frame clonotypes and omits some of them. The repertoire holds roughly 130,000 clones, with roughly 88% as singletons. The source material was PBMCs. These receptors originate from a woman aged 40-49 years in good health and CMV-seronegative.

In its sample, this clone was seen once. DNA for the CDR3: TGTGCCAGCAGCGACACCAGCTCCTACAATGAGCAGTTCTTC. As protein: CASSDTSSYNEQFF. The chain employs TRBV11-3 and TRBJ2-1; D not certain. The CDR3 is 14 amino acids. V was shortened by 5 bases and J by 0 bases, with 8 bases between the two germline ends. Germline CDR1 is SGHNT and CDR2 is YENEEA.

Only a few counts were recorded for this clone. This chain connects TRBV11-3 to TRBJ1-1; D not resolved. CDR3 size: 13 residues. CDR1 is SGHNT and CDR2 is YENEEA in the germline V gene. V was cut by 5 bases and J by 7 bases, with 14 bases left in between. The CDR3 sequence: CASSPTSVYEAFF. The CDR3 DNA reads as TGTGCCAGCAGCCCTACTTCTGTGTATGAAGCTTTCTTT.

This chain links TRBV5-1 with TRBJ1-4; D unresolved. Germline CDR1 reads SGHRS; CDR2 reads YFSETQ. The germline V and J ends were trimmed by 0 bases and 8 bases, with 11 bases remaining between them. This CDR3 has 14 amino acids. The CDR3 nucleotides read TGCGCCAGCAGCTTGGCTGGTGCGGGGGAAAAACTGTTTTTT. This translates into CASSLAGAGEKLFF.

J is TRBJ1-1 and V is TRBV5-1, with a weak D call TRBD1 (6 bases). The V end was cut by 2 bases, the J end by 1 base, with 15 bases between. The germline V gene encodes CDR1 SGHRS and CDR2 YFSETQ. The CDR3 is 16 amino acids. DNA for the CDR3: TGCGCCAGCAGCTTAACGTTACAGGGCCAGAACACTGAAGCTTTCTTT. This codes for CASSLTLQGQNTEAFF.

CDR3 coding DNA: TGCAGCGTTGATGGGGACAGGGGGGGCGAGACCCAGTACTTC. Encoded protein: CSVDGDRGGETQYF. The chain uses TRBV29-1 and TRBJ2-5; the match to TRBD1 covers 11 bases. With 3 bases clipped from V and 5 bases from J, the junction kept 5 bases outside the gene matches. CDR3 length equals 14 residues. Germline V gives CDR1 SQVTM, CDR2 ANQGSEA.